These 14 T cell receptor beta chains originate from one sample sequenced in a study of tumor-infiltrating lymphocytes in localized non-small cell lung cancer. The method was immunoSEQ multiplex PCR; TCRdb's version includes in-frame clones alone and lacks a portion of them. The repertoire holds about 24,000 clones, approximately 64% seen once, with approximately 5.4% in the top ten. Sequenced sample: lung tumor tissue. The receptors shown here come from a human donor with non-small cell lung cancer.

The gene calls are TRBV6-6 and TRBJ2-7; possibly TRBD1 for D (7 bases). Germline CDR1 MNHNY, CDR2 SVGAGI (reference sequence). The CDR3 is 15 residues long. V was cut by 4 bases and J by 1 base, with 14 bases left in between. The CDR3 is CASSWTGGGSYEQYF. CDR3 DNA: TGTGCCAGCAGTTGGACAGGTGGGGGGTCCTACGAGCAGTACTTC.

This rearrangement joins TRBV6-1 to TRBJ1-2; no clear D gene. Per the germline V gene, CDR1 is MNHNS and CDR2 is SASEGT. The germline V and J ends were trimmed by 4 bases and 2 bases, with 20 bases remaining between them. This CDR3 is 17 amino acids long. The CDR3 sequence is CASSGIRQDYANYGYTF. In DNA form, the CDR3 reads TGTGCCAGCAGTGGGATTAGGCAGGATTATGCCAACTATGGCTACACCTTC.

This clone was picked up a small number of times. This chain joins TRBV5-6 and TRBJ1-1; 7 bases map to TRBD1. The trim removed 4 bases at V and 10 bases at J, leaving 4 bases unmatched. This CDR3 contains 11 residues. In germline, CDR1 is SGHDT, CDR2 YYEEEE. As DNA, the CDR3 is TGTGCCAGCAGCACCGGACAGGCAGCTTTCTTT. Its protein product is CASSTGQAAFF.

This clone was found a few times. This chain's CDR3 is CAYRDGSNQPQHF. CDR3 coding DNA: TGTGCCTACAGGGACGGCTCCAATCAGCCCCAGCATTTT. The chain uses TRBV30 and TRBJ1-5, with a possible D match to TRBD1 (6 bases). CDR1 GTSNPN and CDR2 SVGIG come from the germline V gene (reference sequence). The CDR3 is 13 amino acids. Trimming left V 7 bases short and J 3 bases short, with 13 bases between.

V usage is TRBV11-2 and J usage is TRBJ1-2, with 8 bases matching TRBD1. CDR3 length equals 16 residues. CDR1 SGHAT and CDR2 FQNNGV come from the germline V gene. With V trimmed by 4 bases and J by 4 bases, 11 bases remained unmatched. CDR3 region: CASSSRYGTGSYGYTF. The CDR3, as DNA: TGTGCCAGCAGCTCGCGCTATGGGACAGGTAGCTATGGCTACACCTTC.

The rearrangement uses TRBV6-5 and TRBJ2-7; D not certain. The germline gives CDR1 MNHEY, CDR2 SVGAGI. The CDR3 spans 11 residues. The V end lost 6 bases, the J end lost 6 bases, and 9 bases lay between the germline ends. CDR3 loop: CASRGSREQYF. CDR3 DNA sequence: TGTGCCAGCAGAGGCTCTCGCGAGCAGTACTTC.

The CDR3 coding sequence is TGTGCCAGCAGCCGAATTAGGGCTAGCGGGACAGCTGACTCCGGGGAGCTGTTTTTT. It is translated as CASSRIRASGTADSGELFF. The genes are TRBV5-6 and TRBJ2-2, with TRBD2 matching over 9 bases. Trimming cost V 4 bases and J 6 bases; bases outside gene matches: 19. The CDR3 totals 19 residues. The germline V gene has CDR1 SGHDT and CDR2 YYEEEE.

The rearrangement links TRBV5-6 to TRBJ1-5, with 9 bases matching TRBD1. The length of the CDR3 is 17 residues. Germline V gene data show CDR1 as SGHDT and CDR2 as YYEEEE. With 0 bases clipped from V and 6 bases from J, the junction kept 10 bases outside the gene matches. This CDR3 is CASSLERTGERSQPQHF. The CDR3 coding sequence is TGTGCCAGCAGCTTGGAGCGGACAGGGGAGAGAAGTCAGCCCCAGCATTTT.

V and J are TRBV14 and TRBJ2-7; D call uncertain. Germline loops: CDR1 SGHDN, CDR2 FVKESK. This CDR3 spans 15 amino acids. With 2 bases removed from V and 2 bases from J, the gap between germline ends came to 13 bases. CDR3 nucleotides: TGTGCCAGCAGCCAATTGGTTGCGAGAACCTACGAGCAGTACTTC. Translation gives CASSQLVARTYEQYF. Variable domain in full (rest from reference TRBV14 and TRBJ2-7): EAGVTQFPSHSVIEKGQTVTLRCDPISGHDNLYWYRRVMGKEIKFLLHFVKESKQDESGMPNNRFLAERTGGTYSTLKVQPAELEDSGVYFCASSQLVARTYEQYFGPGTRLTVT.

V gene TRBV6-1 combines with J gene TRBJ2-3; D gene uncertain. V lost 1 base and J lost 2, with 4 bases in between. Germline CDR1 and CDR2: MNHNS and SASEGT. The CDR3 covers 13 residues. DNA of the CDR3: TGTGCCAGCAGTGAAGGCCTCACAGATACGCAGTATTTT. It encodes CASSEGLTDTQYF.

The chain carries TRBV6-7 and TRBJ1-5; D unclear. TRBV6-7 is assigned to the ORF class and has an uncertain function. This CDR3 spans 13 amino acids. V was pared by 9 bases and J by 2 bases, with 11 bases between. The DNA of the CDR3 is TGTGCCAGAGGAGGGCCTGGCAATCAGCCCCAGCATTTT. Its protein is CARGGPGNQPQHF.

CDR3 amino acids: CASIGTGGRRAEQFF. The CDR3 DNA follows: TGTGCCAGCATCGGGACCGGCGGGAGGCGGGCTGAGCAGTTCTTC. The rearrangement links TRBV2 to TRBJ2-1; 8 bases are shared with TRBD2. Germline V gene data show CDR1 as SNHLY and CDR2 as FYNNEI. V lost 7 bases, J lost 9 bases, and 14 bases stayed unmatched. CDR3 length equals 15 residues. The whole variable domain, remainder taken from reference TRBV2 and TRBJ2-1, is EPEVTQTPSHQVTQMGQEVILRCVPISNHLYFYWYRQILGQKVEFLVSFYNNEISEKSEIFDDQFSVERPDGSNFTLKIRSTKLEDSAMYFCASIGTGGRRAEQFFGPGTRLTVL.

The rearrangement uses TRBV2 and TRBJ1-1; TRBD1 is a possible D gene (5 bases). The length of the CDR3 is 14 residues. Germline loops: CDR1 SNHLY, CDR2 FYNNEI. V was trimmed by 6 bases and J by 0 bases, leaving 11 bases between them. DNA of the CDR3: TGTGCCAGCAGATCCGGGGGGATGAACACTGAAGCTTTCTTT. Its translation is CASRSGGMNTEAFF.

V usage is TRBV19 and J usage is TRBJ2-7; the match to TRBD2 covers 10 bases. The length of the CDR3 is 15 residues. Trimming cost V 6 bases and J 6 bases; bases outside gene matches: 11. Germline CDR1 reads LNHDA; CDR2 reads SQIVND (reference sequence). DNA for the CDR3: TGTGCCAGTAGACCTAGCGGGAGCCTAAAGTCCGAGCAGTACTTC. Translated: CASRPSGSLKSEQYF.